Shown below are 6 T cell receptor beta chains from a single sample sequenced in a study of regulatory T cells in long-lasting Graves disease (TCRdb year 2021). Receptor libraries were prepared by multiplex PCR. These reads were obtained on an Illumina HiSeq 4000. CDR3 regions were amplified by Arm-PCR with iRepertoire HTBI primers to construct TCR beta libraries. The raw public reads went through TCRdb reprocessing: fastp at Q25, MiXCR clone calling, in-frame beta chains kept. Every distinct CDR3 protein forms one entry, paired with its most common genes and DNA. This sample holds roughly 420,000 distinct CDR3 sequences; 16% were observed only once. The ten largest clones capture around 10% of the sample. The time point label of this sample denotes: newly diagnosed GD, antithyroid drugs for less than 3 months. RNA was extracted from PBMCs in TRIzol for both TCR sequencing and RNA sequencing. These same data were also listed under a study on T cells in Graves' hyperthyroidism and ophthalmopathy.

The source was peripheral blood mononuclear cells (PBMCs), collected at new diagnosis, from a patient treated with antithyroid drugs. All receptors come from a woman in her 30s with Graves disease. Donor details come from another sample of the same person, matched by shared clones.

This clonotype occurred many times. The chain couples TRBV12-3 or TRBV12-4 to TRBJ1-3; TRBD1 agrees at 7 bases. The length of the CDR3 is 14 residues. V gave up 6 bases and J gave up 3 bases; unmatched junction bases: 5. The CDR3 DNA follows: TGTGCCAGCAGGCTGGGACAGATTGGAAACACCATATATTTT. Its translation: CASRLGQIGNTIYF.

A remark on this clonotype: This probably arose from a read error, given a far larger clone one base away. J is TRBJ2-1 and V is TRBV6-2 or TRBV6-3; D ambiguous. Between the trimmed V and J ends, which lost 6 bases and 4 bases, there was a span of 10 bases. CDR1 and CDR2 (germline): MNHEY, SVGEGT. This CDR3 comprises 13 residues. CDR3 nucleotide sequence: TGTGCCAGCAGACGAGGTCTTTACAATGAGCAGTTCTTC. It yields the protein CASRRGLYNEQFF.

This clonotype was picked up many times. In DNA, the CDR3 is TGTGCCAGCAGTGGGCTAGCGGGAGCCTACGAGCAGTACTTC. Protein product: CASSGLAGAYEQYF. This chain joins TRBV6-1 and TRBJ2-7, with 10 bases that match TRBD2. Germline CDR1 reads MNHNS; CDR2 reads SASEGT. V shed 4 bases, J shed 2 bases, and the junction held 2 bases outside the gene matches. CDR3 length: 14 residues.

Only a few counts were recorded for this clonotype. The rearrangement links TRBV20-1 to TRBJ2-1; 9 bases are a match to TRBD2. The CDR3 is 16 residues long. J lost 15 bases, V lost 0 bases, and 18 bases had no gene match. The V gene's germline CDR1 is DFQATT and CDR2 SNEGSKA (reference sequence). The CDR3 loop reads CSARDLVAGDLPHPFF. The CDR3 DNA reads TGCAGTGCTAGAGACTTAGTAGCGGGAGATCTCCCACACCCGTTCTTC.

This clonotype was recorded at least ten times. The chain uses TRBV2 and TRBJ2-4; D remains ambiguous. Germline V gives CDR1 SNHLY, CDR2 FYNNEI. Trimming cost V 0 bases and J 15 bases, with 9 bases left between them. CDR3 length: 11 residues. Here the CDR3 reads CASSEAGPAYF. The CDR3 region has the DNA TGTGCCAGCAGTGAAGCTGGCCCCGCGTACTTC.

This clonotype was counted ten times or more. The chain links TRBV12-3 or TRBV12-4 to TRBJ1-2; D uncertain. V lost 0 bases and J lost 6, with 14 bases in between. The CDR3 loop spans 15 amino acids. As DNA, the CDR3 is TGTGCCAGCAGTTTAGCGATCGCAGGTTTAGATGGCTACACCTTC. It yields the protein CASSLAIAGLDGYTF.